This TCR beta chain was identified during a study of T cells of healthy individuals. V was trimmed by 7 bases and J by 3 bases, leaving 13 bases between them. The CDR3 has 12 residues. Germline CDR1 is SQVTM and CDR2 is ANQGSEA. TCRdb independently ran MiXCR on the 5' RACE reads; one entry per CDR3 protein. Among about 63,000 distinct CDR3 sequences, roughly 15% were seen once, and the ten largest hold approximately 4.6%. The sequence came from a human donor in good health. V gene TRBV29-1 combines with J gene TRBJ2-7; maybe TRBD1 (5 bases). The CDR3 reads CSGISQGYEQYF. In nucleotides, the CDR3 is TGCAGCGGAATATCGCAGGGCTACGAGCAGTACTTC.